The 22 T cell receptor beta chains below all came from one sample that was sequenced in a study of CD8+CD57+ T cells in acquired aplastic anemia. It was patients with CD8+CD57+ cell expansion by flow cytometry who were chosen for sequencing. Genomic DNA acted as the template from which TCR beta VDJ combination and CDR3 sequence profiling were carried out. In TCRdb, the reads were re-called with MiXCR into one record per CDR3 protein. This table has approximately 470,000 distinct CDR3 sequences, around 32% appearing once. Sequencing used sorted CD4+, CD8+, or CD8+CD57+ T cells (not recorded which) from PBMCs. The source of these receptors is a human donor with aplastic anemia.

This clonotype was seen a handful of times. This chain connects TRBV9 to TRBJ1-1; tentative D call: TRBD1 (5 bases). The CDR3 spans 14 residues. V was shortened by 4 bases and J by 4 bases, with 14 bases between the two germline ends. Germline CDR1 SGDLS, CDR2 YYNGEE. The CDR3 DNA reads TGTGCCAGCAGCTTGGTGGGGGTAATCACTGAAGCTTTCTTT. As protein: CASSLVGVITEAFF.

The chain is built from TRBV19 and TRBJ2-1; the match to TRBD2 covers 7 bases. CDR3 length: 16 residues. V lost 6 bases to trimming and J lost 6 bases; unmatched junction nucleotides: 14. Germline loops: CDR1 LNHDA, CDR2 SQIVND (reference sequence). The CDR3 DNA sequence: TGTGCCAGTAGCATGTCATTGGGGACTAACTCCAATGAGCAGTTCTTC. Its translation is CASSMSLGTNSNEQFF.

This clonotype was found many times. The chain uses TRBV7-9 and TRBJ2-5; 7 bases are a match to TRBD2. The V gene's germline CDR1 is SEHNR and CDR2 FQNEAQ (reference sequence). J lost 3 bases, V lost 0 bases, and 1 base had no gene match. This CDR3 comprises 14 residues. CDR3 amino acids: CASSLARGEETQYF. The CDR3 region has the DNA TGTGCCAGCAGCTTAGCCCGGGGGGAAGAGACCCAGTACTTC.

This clonotype was detected ten times or more. V and J are TRBV15 and TRBJ1-2; perhaps TRBD1 as D (6 bases). The germline V and J ends were trimmed by 3 bases and 4 bases, with 15 bases remaining between them. The V gene's germline CDR1 is LNHNV and CDR2 YYDKDF (reference sequence). The CDR3 loop spans 15 amino acids. The CDR3 sequence: CATSSQQTGFYGYTF. CDR3 bases: TGTGCCACCAGCAGCCAACAGACAGGCTTCTATGGCTACACCTTC.

This clonotype was recorded many times. The CDR3 spells CAIMPRQGANTEAFF. The DNA of the CDR3 is TGTGCCATCATGCCGAGACAGGGGGCAAACACTGAAGCTTTCTTT. The V call is TRBV10-3, the J call TRBJ1-1; 10 bases map to TRBD1. The CDR3 has 15 amino acids. Per the germline V gene, CDR1 is ENHRY and CDR2 is SYGVKD. V gave up 7 bases and J gave up 2 bases; unmatched junction bases: 7.

This clonotype was seen many times. This chain links TRBV15 with TRBJ1-2; D call uncertain. V was shortened by 0 bases and J by 8 bases, with 13 bases between the two germline ends. This CDR3 region has 14 residues. Germline lookup yields CDR1 LNHNV and CDR2 YYDKDF (reference sequence). Here the CDR3 reads CATSRDVREGGYTF. In nucleotides, the CDR3 is TGTGCCACCAGCAGAGATGTGAGGGAGGGAGGCTACACCTTC.

This clonotype was seen repeatedly, ten times or more. In DNA, the CDR3 is TGTGCCATCAGTGATGTCCCGGGCTCTGGAAACACCATATATTTT. This encodes CAISDVPGSGNTIYF. The rearrangement uses TRBV10-3 and TRBJ1-3; D call uncertain. This CDR3 comprises 15 residues. The germline gives CDR1 ENHRY, CDR2 SYGVKD. With 3 bases removed from V and 0 bases from J, the gap between germline ends came to 9 bases.

This clonotype was picked up a small number of times. This chain links TRBV19 with TRBJ2-2; TRBD1 is a possible D gene (5 bases). Trimming pared 8 bases from V and 0 bases from J, leaving 10 bases between. Germline V CDR1 and CDR2: LNHDA, SQIVND (reference sequence). This CDR3 contains 14 residues. The CDR3 DNA follows: TGTGCCAGTGGTAAGGGGACGAACACCGGGGAGCTGTTTTTT. It specifies CASGKGTNTGELFF. Based on the CDR3 plus reference TRBV19 and TRBJ2-2, the full variable domain is DGGITQSPKYLFRKEGQNVTLSCEQNLNHDAMYWYRQDPGQGLRLIYYSQIVNDFQKGDIAEGYSVSREKKESFPLTVTSAQKNPTAFYLCASGKGTNTGELFFGEGSRLTVL.

In the case of this clonotype: The junction shows a germline mismatch at one end, possibly a read error. The gene calls are TRBV10-3 and TRBJ1-6; 7 positions match TRBD1. The CDR3 runs 16 residues. CDR1 and CDR2 from the germline V gene are ENHRY and SYGVKD. In DNA form, the CDR3 reads TGTGCCAGCAGTGAAGCGTACAGGGGCGCGAATTCACCCCTCCACTTT. It translates to CASSEAYRGANSPLHF.

This chain links TRBV7-2 with TRBJ1-2, with TRBD1 matching 12 bases. The CDR3 has 14 amino acids. Trimming took 2 bases from V and 7 from J; bases not matched to a gene: 2. Germline-derived CDR1 and CDR2 are SGHTA and FQGNSA. The CDR3: CASSLSGQGAGYTF. CDR3 nucleotides: TGTGCCAGCAGCTTATCGGGACAGGGGGCTGGCTACACCTTC.

This clonotype came up a few times. V and J are TRBV9 and TRBJ2-3; TRBD2 matches 7 bases. The CDR3 has 19 amino acids. CDR1 SGDLS and CDR2 YYNGEE come from the germline V gene. J was trimmed by 1 base and V by 0 bases; bases with no gene match: 14. The CDR3 nucleotides are TGTGCCAGCAGCGTAGCGACGACTGGGCTAGCGGAGCGCACAGATACGCAGTATTTT. It translates to CASSVATTGLAERTDTQYF.

The chain recombines TRBV25-1 with TRBJ2-1; tentatively, D is TRBD2 (5 bases). The CDR3 has 16 residues. CDR1 is MGHDK and CDR2 is SYGVNS in the germline V gene. Trimming took 5 bases from V and 8 from J, leaving 22 bases between them. The CDR3: CASSFGSWEFGDEQFF. CDR3 nucleotides: TGTGCCAGCAGTTTCGGGTCGTGGGAGTTCGGCGATGAGCAGTTCTTC. The variable domain in full, completed from reference TRBV25-1 and TRBJ2-1, reads EADIYQTPRYLVIGTGKKITLECSQTMGHDKMYWYQQDPGMELHLIHYSYGVNSTEKGDLSSESTVSRIRTEHFPLTLESARPSHTSQYLCASSFGSWEFGDEQFFGPGTRLTVL.

This clonotype has just one count. The chain links TRBV20-1 to TRBJ2-2, with 9 nucleotides matching TRBD1. Germline V gene sequence: CDR1 DFQATT, CDR2 SNEGSKA (reference sequence). Trimming at V came to 2 bases and at J to 5 bases, leaving 6 bases not matched to a gene. CDR3 size: 15 residues. This chain's CDR3 is CSARSRTGETGELFF. CDR3 in DNA: TGCAGTGCTAGATCAAGGACAGGGGAAACCGGGGAGCTGTTTTTT.

The CDR3 sequence: CASRSGTGNYGYTF. The CDR3 DNA sequence: TGTGCCAGCAGGTCCGGGACAGGCAACTATGGCTACACCTTC. The chain uses TRBV6-2 or TRBV6-3 and TRBJ1-2; 8 nucleotides match TRBD1. Trimming took 6 bases from V and 2 from J; bases not matched to a gene: 5. The CDR3 spans 14 residues. CDR1 is MNHEY, CDR2 SVGEGT, per germline.

The rearrangement uses TRBV10-2 and TRBJ2-1, with 9 nucleotides matching TRBD2. The CDR3 has 17 amino acids. In germline, CDR1 is WSHSY, CDR2 SAAADI. V trimming: 4 bases; J trimming: 4 bases; junction bases outside the gene matches: 11. For the CDR3, the DNA is TGCGCCAGCAGTGGGGTTAAGCGGGAGGAGAATTACAATGAGCAGTTCTTC. It is translated as CASSGVKREENYNEQFF.

The gene calls are TRBV6-1 and TRBJ2-5; 8 bases match TRBD2. V lost 5 bases to trimming and J lost 5 bases; unmatched junction nucleotides: 7. The CDR3 extends over 14 amino acids. Per the germline V gene, CDR1 is MNHNS and CDR2 is SASEGT. The CDR3 nucleotides are TGTGCCAGCAGTACGGGGGGGTTTGTGGAGACCCAGTACTTC. Protein: CASSTGGFVETQYF.

This clonotype appeared many times. The rearrangement links TRBV9 to TRBJ1-3, with TRBD1 matching 10 bases. The CDR3 loop spans 15 amino acids. Germline V lookup: CDR1 SGDLS, CDR2 YYNGEE. V trimming: 3 bases; J trimming: 7 bases; junction bases outside the gene matches: 7. CDR3 nucleotide sequence: TGTGCCAGCAGCGAAACCGGGACAGGGGCCAACACCATATATTTT. Encoded protein: CASSETGTGANTIYF. Supplemented by reference TRBV9 and TRBJ1-3, the full variable domain reads DSGVTQTPKHLITATGQRVTLRCSPRSGDLSVYWYQQSLDQGLQFLIQYYNGEERAKGNILERFSAQQFPDLHSELNLSSLELGDSALYFCASSETGTGANTIYFGEGSWLTVV.

The chain couples TRBV9 to TRBJ2-3, with TRBD2 matching over 10 bases. Losses at the gene ends were 1 base for V and 2 bases for J; bases not matched to a gene: 4. In germline, CDR1 is SGDLS, CDR2 YYNGEE. This CDR3 is built from 16 residues. Here the CDR3 DNA reads TGTGCCAGCAGCGTACCTAGCGGGGGCTTCACAGATACGCAGTATTTT. Amino acids: CASSVPSGGFTDTQYF.

This rearrangement joins TRBV19 to TRBJ2-3; TRBD2 is a possible D gene (5 bases). The CDR3 consists of 13 residues. Trimming removed 6 bases from V and 2 bases from J, with 9 bases in between. CDR1 and CDR2 from the germline V gene are LNHDA and SQIVND (reference sequence). The CDR3 is CASRQTITDTQYF. The DNA for the CDR3 is TGTGCCAGTAGGCAGACTATCACAGATACGCAGTATTTT.

This clonotype came up a few times. This may be a read error: a much more frequent sequence differs by one nucleotide. Written as DNA, the CDR3 is TGTGCCAGCAGCGGGGATGGCTACACCTTC. Translating gives CASSGDGYTF. The V and J genes are TRBV9 and TRBJ1-2; D gene unclear. V dropped 3 bases and J dropped 6 bases, with 3 bases sitting between them. Germline V gene sequence: CDR1 SGDLS, CDR2 YYNGEE. This CDR3 has 10 amino acids.

The V and J genes are TRBV6-1 and TRBJ1-1, with 7 bases fitting TRBD1. The junction had 9 bases not matched to a gene; V was cut back by 6 bases and J by 2 bases. The germline gives CDR1 MNHNS, CDR2 SASEGT. CDR3 length equals 15 residues. This CDR3 is CASSTAGDRNTEAFF. The CDR3 DNA follows: TGTGCCAGCAGCACGGCTGGGGACAGAAACACTGAAGCTTTCTTT.

This clonotype was seen many times. The chain links TRBV7-2 to TRBJ1-3, with TRBD1 identical over 10 bases. This CDR3 has 15 amino acids. The ends lost 5 bases at V and 4 bases at J; junction bases unmatched: 5. Germline CDR1 reads SGHTA; CDR2 reads FQGNSA. The CDR3 here is CASSPGQGRGNTIYF. CDR3 sequence (DNA): TGTGCCAGCAGCCCGGGACAGGGGAGGGGAAACACCATATATTTT.